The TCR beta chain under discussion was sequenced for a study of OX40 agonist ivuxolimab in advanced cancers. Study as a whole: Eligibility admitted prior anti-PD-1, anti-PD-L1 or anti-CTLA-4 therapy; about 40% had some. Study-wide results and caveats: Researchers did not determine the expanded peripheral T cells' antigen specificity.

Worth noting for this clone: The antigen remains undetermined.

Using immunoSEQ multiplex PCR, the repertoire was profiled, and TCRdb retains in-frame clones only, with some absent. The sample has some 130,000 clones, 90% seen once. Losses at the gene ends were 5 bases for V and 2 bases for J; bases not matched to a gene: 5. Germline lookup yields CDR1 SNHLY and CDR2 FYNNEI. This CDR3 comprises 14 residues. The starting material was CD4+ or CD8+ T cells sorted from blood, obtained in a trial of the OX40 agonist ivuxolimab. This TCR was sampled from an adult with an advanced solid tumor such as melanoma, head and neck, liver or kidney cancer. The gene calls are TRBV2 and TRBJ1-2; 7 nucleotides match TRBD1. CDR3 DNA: TGTGCCAGCAGTTGGGACAGAGTGAACTATGGCTACACCTTC. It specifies CASSWDRVNYGYTF.